These 25 T cell receptor beta chains originate from one sample sequenced in a study of shared clonotypes between healthy human individuals. Clones were read by immunoSEQ multiplex PCR, and TCRdb kept only the in-frame ones, dropping some. The table lists roughly 570,000 clones, 95% to 98% of them singletons, with approximately 0.3% in the top ten. Naivety among CD8 cells was defined by CD45RO negativity and positive CCR7 selection, thereby excluding terminally differentiated effector memory CD45RA+ cells. Sequenced material: naive CD8+ T cells sorted from blood. The receptors were sampled from a man aged 25 to 40 in good health.

The rearrangement links TRBV5-1 to TRBJ2-7, with no clear D. V was pared by 2 bases and J by 4 bases, with 10 bases between. CDR3 size: 13 residues. In germline, CDR1 is SGHRS, CDR2 YFSETQ. The CDR3 reads CASSLGEAYEQYF. As DNA, the CDR3 is TGCGCCAGCAGCTTAGGCGAGGCATACGAGCAGTACTTC.

The J gene is TRBJ1-2, the V gene TRBV7-2; a possible D gene is TRBD1 (6 bases). Germline CDR1 is SGHTA and CDR2 is FQGNSA. The CDR3 has 16 amino acids. Trimming pared 0 bases from V and 5 bases from J, leaving 16 bases between. The DNA of the CDR3 is TGTGCCAGCAGCTTAGCTGCAGGGGAGACATTGTATGGCTACACCTTC. Translation: CASSLAAGETLYGYTF.

V gene TRBV7-6 combines with J gene TRBJ2-3; 7 bases align to TRBD1. Germline V lookup: CDR1 SGHVS, CDR2 FNYEAQ. There are 16 residues in the CDR3. The junction had 8 bases not matched to a gene; V was cut back by 3 bases and J by 2 bases. For the CDR3, the DNA is TGTGCCAGCAGCTTGTTACAGGGGCAATACACAGATACGCAGTATTTT. Amino acids: CASSLLQGQYTDTQYF.

In the case of this clone: One junction end disagrees with the germline gene, perhaps due to a read error. CDR3 bases: TGTGCCAGCAGTGGAGACACAGGGGCCAAGGACTTC. As protein: CASSGDTGAKDF. This rearrangement joins TRBV25-1 to TRBJ2-5, with 7 bases identical to TRBD1. Germline lookup yields CDR1 MGHDK and CDR2 SYGVNS. The CDR3 has 12 amino acids.

J is TRBJ2-2 and V is TRBV5-4; D could derive from TRBD1 or TRBD2 (6 bases each). From germline, CDR1 is SGHNT and CDR2 YYREEE (reference sequence). The CDR3 spans 16 residues. With 0 bases removed from V and 3 bases from J, the gap between germline ends came to 12 bases. CDR3 loop: CASSLEGGYDTGELFF. DNA of the CDR3: TGTGCCAGCAGCTTGGAGGGGGGCTATGACACCGGGGAGCTGTTTTTT.

Comments on this clone: The same CDR3 arises from other DNA sequences in this sample as well. The chain is built from TRBV5-1 and TRBJ2-1; 10 bases agree with TRBD2. Trimming cost V 0 bases and J 4 bases; bases outside gene matches: 1. The CDR3 extends over 15 amino acids. The germline gives CDR1 SGHRS, CDR2 YFSETQ. The CDR3 spells CASSLEGLAYNEQFF. CDR3 nucleotides: TGCGCCAGCAGCTTGGAGGGACTAGCGTACAATGAGCAGTTCTTC. The full variable domain, rest sourced from reference TRBV5-1 and TRBJ2-1, is KAGVTQTPRYLIKTRGQQVTLSCSPISGHRSVSWYQQTPGQGLQFLFEYFSETQRNKGNFPGRFSGRQFSNSRSEMNVSTLELGDSALYLCASSLEGLAYNEQFFGPGTRLTVL.

The CDR3 nucleotides read TGCGCCAGCAGCCAACGTTATCCAGCATTGGACATCTCGAACACCGGGGAGCTGTTTTTT. Translation: CASSQRYPALDISNTGELFF. This chain links TRBV4-3 with TRBJ2-2, with D possibly matching TRBD1 (5 bases). The V gene lost 2 bases and the J gene lost 0 bases, with 22 bases spanning the gap. The CDR3 is made up of 20 amino acids. Germline loops: CDR1 LGHNA, CDR2 YSLEER.

The rearrangement joins TRBV28 to TRBJ1-5; a possible D gene is TRBD1 (5 bases). The germline gives CDR1 MDHEN, CDR2 SYDVKM. The CDR3 is 12 residues long. The V end lost 3 bases, the J end lost 11 bases, and 11 bases lay between the germline ends. DNA for the CDR3: TGTGCCAGCAGTTTGGGGGTAAGGACCCAGCATTTT. Amino acids: CASSLGVRTQHF.

The CDR3 here is CASSTTGTSLYEQFF. The CDR3 bases are TGTGCCAGCAGTACGACCGGGACTAGTTTGTATGAGCAGTTCTTC. The rearrangement links TRBV7-9 to TRBJ2-1; the match to TRBD2 covers 8 bases. Germline CDR1 reads SEHNR; CDR2 reads FQNEAQ (reference sequence). CDR3 length: 15 amino acids. J gave up 8 bases and V 6 bases, and 12 bases lay outside the gene matches.

The chain couples TRBV19 to TRBJ2-7; D is perhaps TRBD1 or TRBD2 (5 bases each). CDR1 is LNHDA, CDR2 SQIVND, per germline (reference sequence). The CDR3 has 13 amino acids. The ends were cut back, 11 bases at V and 3 bases at J, with 17 bases in the middle. As DNA, the CDR3 is TGTGCCTCCTCTTGGGACCCGAGCTACGAGCAGTACTTC. The encoded protein is CASSWDPSYEQYF.

The chain recombines TRBV27 with TRBJ2-1; D uncertain. The CDR3 has 11 amino acids. V lost 9 bases, J lost 9 bases, and 12 bases lay in between. Germline V lookup: CDR1 MNHEY, CDR2 SMNVEV (reference sequence). Written as DNA, the CDR3 is TGTGCCAGTATGCGTGGTGCTGAGCAGTTCTTC. Amino acid sequence: CASMRGAEQFF.

The chain links TRBV4-3 to TRBJ2-7; 7 bases are shared with TRBD2. CDR3 length equals 15 residues. Germline V gene sequence: CDR1 LGHNA, CDR2 YSLEER. V gave up 1 base and J gave up 3 bases; unmatched junction bases: 6. This CDR3 is CASSQVMGGDYEQYF. The DNA for the CDR3 is TGCGCCAGCAGCCAAGTTATGGGGGGGGACTACGAGCAGTACTTC.

The V gene is TRBV9, the J gene TRBJ1-4; the D gene is possibly TRBD1 (5 bases). Germline V gives CDR1 SGDLS, CDR2 YYNGEE. The CDR3 consists of 16 residues. The V end lost 3 bases, the J end lost 6 bases, and 18 bases lay between the germline ends. The CDR3 DNA follows: TGTGCCAGCAGCGCAACCCCCTTCATGGGGGATGAAAAACTGTTTTTT. Translating it yields CASSATPFMGDEKLFF. Combining the CDR3 with reference TRBV9 and TRBJ1-4 gives the whole variable domain DSGVTQTPKHLITATGQRVTLRCSPRSGDLSVYWYQQSLDQGLQFLIQYYNGEERAKGNILERFSAQQFPDLHSELNLSSLELGDSALYFCASSATPFMGDEKLFFGSGTQLSVL.

V usage is TRBV7-2 and J usage is TRBJ1-4; D not certain. Germline V lookup: CDR1 SGHTA, CDR2 FQGNSA. The length of the CDR3 is 14 residues. V lost 1 base and J 5 bases, leaving 8 bases between the germline ends. This CDR3 is CASSLGRYNEKLFF. In DNA form, the CDR3 reads TGTGCCAGCAGCTTAGGGAGGTACAATGAAAAACTGTTTTTT.

The chain combines TRBV7-8 with TRBJ2-7, with 7 bases aligning to TRBD2. This CDR3 spans 14 amino acids. Germline CDR1 and CDR2: SGHVS and FQNEAQ. With 2 bases clipped from V and 2 bases from J, the junction kept 3 bases outside the gene matches. CDR3 coding DNA: TGTGCCAGCAGCTTACGGGGAGGGACCTACGAGCAGTACTTC. Translation gives CASSLRGGTYEQYF.

This clone was seen once. This chain joins TRBV9 and TRBJ2-1; maybe TRBD2 (6 bases). The V gene lost 0 bases and the J gene lost 2 bases, with 12 bases spanning the gap. Looked up from germline, CDR1 is SGDLS and CDR2 is YYNGEE. This CDR3 contains 16 residues. CDR3 sequence reads: CASSVGGGATYNEQFF. CDR3 DNA sequence: TGTGCCAGCAGCGTAGGGGGCGGGGCTACCTACAATGAGCAGTTCTTC.

The rearrangement links TRBV15 to TRBJ2-2; TRBD1 aligns across 7 bases. Germline loops: CDR1 LNHNV, CDR2 YYDKDF (reference sequence). J was trimmed by 7 bases and V by 2 bases; bases with no gene match: 7. The CDR3 runs 15 residues. CDR3 amino acids: CATSRSRDSGGELFF. DNA for the CDR3: TGTGCCACCAGCAGAAGCCGGGACAGTGGCGGGGAGCTGTTTTTT.

This sequence joins TRBV11-2 and TRBJ2-3; D unclear. The CDR3 has 13 amino acids. Germline V gives CDR1 SGHAT, CDR2 FQNNGV. V lost 2 bases and J lost 2, with 5 bases in between. CDR3 amino acids: CASSLYTTDTQYF. CDR3 DNA sequence: TGTGCCAGCAGCTTATACACCACAGATACGCAGTATTTT.

On this clone: At the DNA level, this CDR3 is encoded by other sequences in the same sample as well. This chain connects TRBV30 to TRBJ2-1; D ambiguous. There are 12 residues in the CDR3. V lost 0 bases and J 6 bases, leaving 6 bases between the germline ends. Germline V gene lookup returns CDR1 GTSNPN and CDR2 SVGIG (reference sequence). CDR3 region: CAWSVLGNEQFF. DNA for the CDR3: TGTGCCTGGAGTGTTCTAGGCAATGAGCAGTTCTTC.

This chain links TRBV9 with TRBJ2-1; D gene uncertain. CDR3 length equals 12 residues. Per the germline V gene, CDR1 is SGDLS and CDR2 is YYNGEE. Trimming cost V 3 bases and J 6 bases, with 7 bases left between them. CDR3 sequence: CASSATRNEQFF. As DNA, the CDR3 is TGTGCCAGCAGCGCTACTCGCAATGAGCAGTTCTTC.

This chain connects TRBV27 to TRBJ2-3; the D gene is possibly TRBD1 (6 bases). Germline V CDR1 and CDR2: MNHEY, SMNVEV (reference sequence). CDR3 size: 15 residues. Trimming left V 6 bases short and J 0 bases short, with 13 bases between. The CDR3 coding sequence is TGTGCCAGCAGATCAAACAGGGTGAGCACAGATACGCAGTATTTT. This gives the protein CASRSNRVSTDTQYF.

This chain uses TRBV2 with TRBJ1-1; 8 bases are a match to TRBD1. CDR1 SNHLY and CDR2 FYNNEI come from the germline V gene. J was trimmed by 8 bases and V by 5 bases; bases with no gene match: 10. This CDR3 has 14 residues. Here the CDR3 DNA reads TGTGCCAGCAGTAAGACAGGGGACCCCGCAGAAGCTTTCTTT. Amino acids: CASSKTGDPAEAFF. Complete variable domain (other parts from reference TRBV2 and TRBJ1-1): EPEVTQTPSHQVTQMGQEVILRCVPISNHLYFYWYRQILGQKVEFLVSFYNNEISEKSEIFDDQFSVERPDGSNFTLKIRSTKLEDSAMYFCASSKTGDPAEAFFGQGTRLTVV.

The chain recombines TRBV7-9 with TRBJ1-1; 8 bases map to TRBD1. The ends lost 7 bases at V and 4 bases at J; junction bases unmatched: 8. CDR1 is SEHNR, CDR2 FQNEAQ, per germline (reference sequence). The CDR3 runs to 14 residues. CDR3 nucleotides: TGTGCCAGCACGGGCCAGGGGGCCGTCACTGAAGCTTTCTTT. Translation: CASTGQGAVTEAFF.

Here the CDR3 DNA reads TGTGCCAGCAACCTTTTAGCGGGAGCGGGCACCGGGGAGCTGTTTTTT. This gives the protein CASNLLAGAGTGELFF. The chain joins TRBV6-6 to TRBJ2-2, with 9 bases matching TRBD2. The V gene's germline CDR1 is MNHNY and CDR2 SVGAGI (reference sequence). The trim removed 7 bases at V and 4 bases at J, leaving 10 bases unmatched. This CDR3 is built from 16 residues.

Only one count was recorded for this clone. The chain combines TRBV28 with TRBJ2-7; D may be TRBD1 (5 bases). This CDR3 spans 14 amino acids. V was trimmed by 3 bases and J by 0 bases, leaving 9 bases between them. Per the germline V gene, CDR1 is MDHEN and CDR2 is SYDVKM. CDR3 nucleotides: TGTGCCAGCAGTTTTCAGGGTACCTCCTACGAGCAGTACTTC. Its protein is CASSFQGTSYEQYF.